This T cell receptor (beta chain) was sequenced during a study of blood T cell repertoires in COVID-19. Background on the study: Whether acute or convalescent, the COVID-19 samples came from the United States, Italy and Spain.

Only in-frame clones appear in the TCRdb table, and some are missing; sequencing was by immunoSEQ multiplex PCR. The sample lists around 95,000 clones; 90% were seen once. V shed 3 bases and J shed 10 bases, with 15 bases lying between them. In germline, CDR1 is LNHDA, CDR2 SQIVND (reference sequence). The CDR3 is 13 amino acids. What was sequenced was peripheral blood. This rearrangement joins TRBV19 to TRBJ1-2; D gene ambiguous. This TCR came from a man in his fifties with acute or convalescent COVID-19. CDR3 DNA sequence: TGTGCCAGTAGTATCAAGACTACGGGCTACTACACCTTC. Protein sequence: CASSIKTTGYYTF.